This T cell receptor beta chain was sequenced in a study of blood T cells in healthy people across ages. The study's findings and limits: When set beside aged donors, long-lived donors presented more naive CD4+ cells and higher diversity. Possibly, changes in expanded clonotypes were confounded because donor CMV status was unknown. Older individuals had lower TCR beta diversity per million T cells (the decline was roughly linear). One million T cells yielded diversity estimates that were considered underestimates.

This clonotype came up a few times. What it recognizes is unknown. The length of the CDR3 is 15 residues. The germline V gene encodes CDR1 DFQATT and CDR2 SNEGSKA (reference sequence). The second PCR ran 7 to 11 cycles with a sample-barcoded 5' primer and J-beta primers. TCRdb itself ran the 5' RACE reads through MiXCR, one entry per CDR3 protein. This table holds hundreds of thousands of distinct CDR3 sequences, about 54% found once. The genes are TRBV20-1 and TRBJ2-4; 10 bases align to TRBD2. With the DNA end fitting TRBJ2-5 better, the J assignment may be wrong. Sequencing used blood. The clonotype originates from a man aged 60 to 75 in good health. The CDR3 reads CSASISGGAVETQYF. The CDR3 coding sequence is TGCAGTGCTAGTATCAGCGGGGGGGCTGTAGAGACCCAGTACTTC.